The clone carrying this TCR beta chain was observed at least ten times. Its cognate antigen is unknown. The data were obtained in a study of T-cell reconstitution after alpha-beta-depleted transplantation in children. V lost 9 bases to trimming and J lost 0 bases; unmatched junction nucleotides: 2. The germline CDR1 and CDR2 sequences are KGHDR and SFDVKD. This CDR3 comprises 14 residues. Molecular barcoding with unique molecular identifiers was used for the TCRbeta library. Each CDR3 protein gets one entry after TCRdb re-called the PCR reads with MiXCR. The sample holds nearly 250,000 distinct CDR3 sequences; around 7.8% are singletons and the top ten take 5% to 7%. Study results and caveats: Newly made T cells mostly supplied T-cell counts and diversity one year after transplant.

The chain couples TRBV24-1 to TRBJ2-2; 8 positions match TRBD2. Sequences were derived from PBMCs, mostly from graft donor cells, sampled 180 days after TCRalphabeta/CD19-depleted stem cell transplant. The receptor's source is a male patient aged 10-17 years who had a stem cell transplant for acute lymphoblastic leukemia, so the T cells may come from the graft donor. CDR3 sequence reads: CATSGLANTGELFF. CDR3 nucleotide sequence: TGTGCCACCTCGGGACTAGCGAACACCGGGGAGCTGTTTTTT.